This TCR beta chain derives from a study of T cell repertoires in cytomegalovirus infection. TCRdb fed the reads into MiXCR, producing one record per CDR3 protein. The table has around 740,000 distinct CDR3 sequences, roughly 35% seen once; the top ten hold around 2.6%. From germline, CDR1 is MNHEY and CDR2 SVGAGI. The CDR3 has 13 residues. The count of this clonotype is one. The germline gene is not matched at one end of the junction; a read error may be the cause. Sequenced material: PBMCs. This clonotype originated in a human donor in good health (CMV status not recorded). Some clones in this sample may be carry-over from other donors' samples. The genes are TRBV6-5 and TRBJ1-1, with D possibly matching TRBD1 (5 bases). The chain's CDR3 is CASSSPGTNEACF. DNA of the CDR3: TGTGCCAGCAGTTCTCCCGGGACGAATGAAGCTTGCTTT.